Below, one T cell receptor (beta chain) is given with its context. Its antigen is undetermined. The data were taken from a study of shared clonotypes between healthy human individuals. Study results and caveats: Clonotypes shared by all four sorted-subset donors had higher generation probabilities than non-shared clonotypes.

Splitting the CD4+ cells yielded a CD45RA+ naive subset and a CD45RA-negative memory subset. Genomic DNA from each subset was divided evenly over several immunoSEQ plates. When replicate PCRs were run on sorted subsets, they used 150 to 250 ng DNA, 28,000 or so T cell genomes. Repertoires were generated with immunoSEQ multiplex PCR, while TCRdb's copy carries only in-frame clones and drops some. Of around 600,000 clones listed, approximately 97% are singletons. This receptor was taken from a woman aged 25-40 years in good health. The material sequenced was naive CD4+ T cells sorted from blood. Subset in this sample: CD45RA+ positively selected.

The CDR3 DNA follows: TGTGCCAGCAGCCCGTCCTATTGGAGCGAGCAGTACTTC. It yields the protein CASSPSYWSEQYF. The chain has TRBV7-3 and TRBJ2-7, with no clear D. CDR1 and CDR2 from the germline V gene are SGHTA and FQGTGA. This CDR3 has 13 residues. The germline V and J ends were trimmed by 5 bases and 6 bases, with 14 bases remaining between them.